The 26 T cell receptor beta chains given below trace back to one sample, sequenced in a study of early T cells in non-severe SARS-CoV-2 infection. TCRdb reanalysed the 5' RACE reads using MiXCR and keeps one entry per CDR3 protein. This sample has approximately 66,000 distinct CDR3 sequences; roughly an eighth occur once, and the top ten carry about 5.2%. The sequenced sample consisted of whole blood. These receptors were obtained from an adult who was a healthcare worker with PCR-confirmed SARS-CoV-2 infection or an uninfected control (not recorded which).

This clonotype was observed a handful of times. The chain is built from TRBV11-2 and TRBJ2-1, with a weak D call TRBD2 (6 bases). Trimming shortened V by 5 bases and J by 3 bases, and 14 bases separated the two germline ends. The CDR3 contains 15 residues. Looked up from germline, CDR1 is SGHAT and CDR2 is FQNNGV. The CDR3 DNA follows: TGTGCCAGCAGCCGCTGGGCGGGGAGCTACAATGAGCAGTTCTTC. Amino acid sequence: CASSRWAGSYNEQFF.

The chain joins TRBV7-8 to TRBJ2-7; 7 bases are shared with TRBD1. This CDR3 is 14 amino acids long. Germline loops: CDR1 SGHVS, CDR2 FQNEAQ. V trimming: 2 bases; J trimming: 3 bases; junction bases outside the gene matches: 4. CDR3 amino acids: CASSLSAGGYEQYF. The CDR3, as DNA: TGTGCCAGCAGCTTATCGGCAGGGGGCTACGAGCAGTACTTC.

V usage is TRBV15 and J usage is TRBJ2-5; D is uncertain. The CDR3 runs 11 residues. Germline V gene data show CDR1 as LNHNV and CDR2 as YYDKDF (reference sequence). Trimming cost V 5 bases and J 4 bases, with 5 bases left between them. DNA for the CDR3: TGTGCCACCAGCGGCATAGAGACCCAGTACTTC. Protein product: CATSGIETQYF.

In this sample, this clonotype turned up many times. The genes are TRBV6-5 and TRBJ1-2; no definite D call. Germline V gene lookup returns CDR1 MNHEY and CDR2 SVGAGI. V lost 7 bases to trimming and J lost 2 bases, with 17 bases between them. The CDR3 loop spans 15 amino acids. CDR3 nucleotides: TGTGCCAGCAAAATGACAAGGATTGAAAACTATGGCTACACCTTC. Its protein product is CASKMTRIENYGYTF.

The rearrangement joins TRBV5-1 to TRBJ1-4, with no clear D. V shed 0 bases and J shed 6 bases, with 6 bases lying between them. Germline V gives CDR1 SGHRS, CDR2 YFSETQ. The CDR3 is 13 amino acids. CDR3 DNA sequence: TGCGCCAGCAGCTTGGTGGGCGATGAAAAACTGTTTTTT. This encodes CASSLVGDEKLFF.

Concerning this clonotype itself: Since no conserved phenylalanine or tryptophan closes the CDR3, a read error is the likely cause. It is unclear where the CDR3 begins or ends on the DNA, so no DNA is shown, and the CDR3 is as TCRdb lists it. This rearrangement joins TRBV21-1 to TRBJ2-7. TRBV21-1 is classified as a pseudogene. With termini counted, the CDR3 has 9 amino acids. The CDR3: CASSKERSG.

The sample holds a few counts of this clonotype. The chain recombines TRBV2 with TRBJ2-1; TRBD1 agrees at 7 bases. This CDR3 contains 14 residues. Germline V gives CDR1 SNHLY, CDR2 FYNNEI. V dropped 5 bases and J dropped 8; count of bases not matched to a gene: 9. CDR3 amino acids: CASSRDSPSDEQFF. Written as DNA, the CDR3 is TGTGCCAGCAGTCGGGACAGCCCATCCGATGAGCAGTTCTTC.

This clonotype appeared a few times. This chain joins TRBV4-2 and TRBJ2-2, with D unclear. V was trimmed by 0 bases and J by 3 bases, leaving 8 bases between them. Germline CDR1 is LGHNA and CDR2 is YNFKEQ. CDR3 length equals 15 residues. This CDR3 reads CASSQDLRDTGELFF. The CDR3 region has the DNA TGTGCCAGCAGCCAAGATCTTAGAGACACCGGGGAGCTGTTTTTT.

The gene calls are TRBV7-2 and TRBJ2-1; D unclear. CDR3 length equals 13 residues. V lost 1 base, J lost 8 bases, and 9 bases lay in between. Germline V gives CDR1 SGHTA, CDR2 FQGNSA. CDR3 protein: CASSLGLVYEQFF. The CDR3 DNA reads TGTGCCAGCAGCTTAGGCCTTGTTTATGAGCAGTTCTTC.

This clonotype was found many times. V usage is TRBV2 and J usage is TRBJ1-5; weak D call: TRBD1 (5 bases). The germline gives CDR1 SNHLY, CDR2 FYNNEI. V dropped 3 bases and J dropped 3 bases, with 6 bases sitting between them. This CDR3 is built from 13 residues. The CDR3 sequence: CASSDRDNQPQHF. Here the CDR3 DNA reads TGTGCCAGCAGTGACAGGGACAATCAGCCCCAGCATTTT.

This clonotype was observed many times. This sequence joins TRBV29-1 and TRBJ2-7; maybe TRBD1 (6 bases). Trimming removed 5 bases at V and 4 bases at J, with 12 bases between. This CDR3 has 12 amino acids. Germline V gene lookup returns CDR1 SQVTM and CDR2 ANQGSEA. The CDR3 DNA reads TGCAGCGTTCGGACAGAAACTTACGAGCAGTACTTC. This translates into CSVRTETYEQYF.

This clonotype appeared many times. The CDR3 DNA follows: TGTGCCAGCAGTGCAAGCACTCTGACAGTCTATGGCTACACCTTC. Encoded protein: CASSASTLTVYGYTF. The chain is built from TRBV6-1 and TRBJ1-2; D is possibly TRBD1 (5 bases). Trimming took 4 bases from V and 4 from J, leaving 16 bases between them. Looked up from germline, CDR1 is MNHNS and CDR2 is SASEGT. The CDR3 consists of 15 residues.

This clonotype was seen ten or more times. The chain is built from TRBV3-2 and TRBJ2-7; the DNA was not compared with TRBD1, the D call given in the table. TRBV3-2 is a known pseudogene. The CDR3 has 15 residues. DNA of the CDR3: TGTGCCAGCAGCCAAGTCCCGGGGCCTATCTACGAGCAGTACTTC. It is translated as CASSQVPGPIYEQYF.

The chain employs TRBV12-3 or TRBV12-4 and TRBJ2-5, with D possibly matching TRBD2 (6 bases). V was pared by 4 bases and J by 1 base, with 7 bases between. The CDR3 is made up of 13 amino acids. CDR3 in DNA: TGTGCCAGCAGTTGGACTACCCAAGAGACCCAGTACTTC. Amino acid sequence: CASSWTTQETQYF.

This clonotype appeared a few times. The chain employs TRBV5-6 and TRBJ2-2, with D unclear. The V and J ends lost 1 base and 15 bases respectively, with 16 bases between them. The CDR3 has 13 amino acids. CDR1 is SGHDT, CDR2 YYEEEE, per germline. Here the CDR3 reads CASSLSYRVSLFF. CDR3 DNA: TGTGCCAGCAGCTTGTCATACCGGGTTTCGTTGTTTTTT.

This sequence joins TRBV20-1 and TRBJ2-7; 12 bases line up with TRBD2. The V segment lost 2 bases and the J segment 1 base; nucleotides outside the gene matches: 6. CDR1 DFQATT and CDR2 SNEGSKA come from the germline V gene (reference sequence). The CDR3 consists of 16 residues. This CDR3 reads CSARSSGRAGSYEQYF. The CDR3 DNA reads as TGCAGTGCTAGATCTAGCGGGAGGGCCGGGTCCTACGAGCAGTACTTC.

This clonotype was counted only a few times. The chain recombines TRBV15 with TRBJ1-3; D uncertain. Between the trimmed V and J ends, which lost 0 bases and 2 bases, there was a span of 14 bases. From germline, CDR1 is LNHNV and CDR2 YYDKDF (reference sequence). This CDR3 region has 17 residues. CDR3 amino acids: CATSREIPATAGNTIYF. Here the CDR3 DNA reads TGTGCCACCAGCAGAGAGATCCCTGCAACAGCTGGAAACACCATATATTTT.

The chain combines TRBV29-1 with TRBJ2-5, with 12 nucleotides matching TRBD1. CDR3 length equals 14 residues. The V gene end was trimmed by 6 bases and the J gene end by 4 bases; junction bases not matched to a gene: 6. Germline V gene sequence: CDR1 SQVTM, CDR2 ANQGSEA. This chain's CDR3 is CSVTGQGAGETQYF. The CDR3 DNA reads TGCAGCGTGACGGGACAGGGGGCGGGAGAGACCCAGTACTTC.

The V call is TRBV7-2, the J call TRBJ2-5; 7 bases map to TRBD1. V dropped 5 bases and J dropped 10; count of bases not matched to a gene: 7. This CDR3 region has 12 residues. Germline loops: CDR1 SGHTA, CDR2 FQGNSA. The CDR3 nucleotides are TGTGCCAGCAGCCTAGACAGGGCTGGCCAGTACTTC. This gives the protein CASSLDRAGQYF.

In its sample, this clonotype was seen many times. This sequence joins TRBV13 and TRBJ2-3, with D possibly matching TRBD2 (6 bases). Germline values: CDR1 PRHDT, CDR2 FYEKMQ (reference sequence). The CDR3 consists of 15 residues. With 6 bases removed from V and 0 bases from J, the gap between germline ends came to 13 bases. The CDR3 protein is CASRRGGGSTDTQYF. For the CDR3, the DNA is TGTGCCAGCAGGCGGGGAGGTGGGAGCACAGATACGCAGTATTTT.

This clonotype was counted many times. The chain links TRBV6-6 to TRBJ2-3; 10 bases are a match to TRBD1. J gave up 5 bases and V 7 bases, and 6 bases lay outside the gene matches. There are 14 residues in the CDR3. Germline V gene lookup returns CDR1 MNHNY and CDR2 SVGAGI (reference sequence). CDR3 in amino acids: CASTPGQGRDTQYF. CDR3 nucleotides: TGTGCCAGCACTCCGGGACAGGGGAGAGATACGCAGTATTTT.

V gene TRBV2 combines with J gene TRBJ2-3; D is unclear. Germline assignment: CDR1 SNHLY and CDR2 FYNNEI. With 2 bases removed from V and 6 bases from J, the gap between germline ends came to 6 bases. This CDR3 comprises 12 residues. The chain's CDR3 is CASSERDDTQYF. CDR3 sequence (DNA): TGTGCCAGCAGTGAAAGGGATGATACGCAGTATTTT. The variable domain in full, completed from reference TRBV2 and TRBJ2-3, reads EPEVTQTPSHQVTQMGQEVILRCVPISNHLYFYWYRQILGQKVEFLVSFYNNEISEKSEIFDDQFSVERPDGSNFTLKIRSTKLEDSAMYFCASSERDDTQYFGPGTRLTVL.

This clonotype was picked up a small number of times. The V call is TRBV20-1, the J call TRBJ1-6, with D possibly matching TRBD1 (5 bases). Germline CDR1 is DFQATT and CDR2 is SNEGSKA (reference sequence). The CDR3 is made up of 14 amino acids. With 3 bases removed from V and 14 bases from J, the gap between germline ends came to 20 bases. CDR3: CSASPTEIGVALHF. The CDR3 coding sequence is TGCAGTGCTAGCCCGACAGAGATAGGTGTAGCCCTCCACTTT.

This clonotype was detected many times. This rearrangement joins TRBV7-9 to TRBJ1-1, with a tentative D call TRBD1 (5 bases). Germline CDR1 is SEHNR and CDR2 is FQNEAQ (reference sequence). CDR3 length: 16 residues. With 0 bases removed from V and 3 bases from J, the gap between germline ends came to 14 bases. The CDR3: CASSLARVGVDTEAFF. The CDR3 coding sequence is TGTGCCAGCAGCTTAGCGCGCGTAGGGGTAGACACTGAAGCTTTCTTT.

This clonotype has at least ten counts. The CDR3 DNA is TGTGCCAGCAGCTTTAGCTTTGAAGCTTTCTTT. This translates into CASSFSFEAFF. The chain carries TRBV7-9 and TRBJ1-1; D remains ambiguous. The CDR3 extends over 11 amino acids. The ends were cut back, 3 bases at V and 7 bases at J, with 6 bases in the middle. Per the germline V gene, CDR1 is SEHNR and CDR2 is FQNEAQ (reference sequence).

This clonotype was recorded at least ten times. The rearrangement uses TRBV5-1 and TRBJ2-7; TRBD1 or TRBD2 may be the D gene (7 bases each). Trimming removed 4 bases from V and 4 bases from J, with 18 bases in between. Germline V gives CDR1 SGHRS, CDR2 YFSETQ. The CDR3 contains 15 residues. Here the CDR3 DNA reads TGCGCCAGCAGCCGGGGAGGGACAGAGTTATACGAGCAGTACTTC. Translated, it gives CASSRGGTELYEQYF.